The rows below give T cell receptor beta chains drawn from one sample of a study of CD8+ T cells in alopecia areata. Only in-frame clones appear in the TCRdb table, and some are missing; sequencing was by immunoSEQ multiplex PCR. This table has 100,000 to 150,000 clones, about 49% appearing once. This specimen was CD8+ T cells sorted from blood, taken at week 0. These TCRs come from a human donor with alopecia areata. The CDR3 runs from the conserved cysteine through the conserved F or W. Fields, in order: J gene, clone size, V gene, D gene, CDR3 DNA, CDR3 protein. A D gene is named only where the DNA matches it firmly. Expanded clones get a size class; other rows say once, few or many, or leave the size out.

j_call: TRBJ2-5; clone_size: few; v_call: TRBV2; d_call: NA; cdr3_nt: TGTGCCAGCAGTGACCCAAAGACTCAGTACTTC; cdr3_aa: CASSDPKTQYF
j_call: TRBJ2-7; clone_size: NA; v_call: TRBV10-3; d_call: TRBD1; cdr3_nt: TGTGCCATCAGTGAGCCCGGACAGGGGGCCTACGAGCAGTACTTC; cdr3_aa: CAISEPGQGAYEQYF
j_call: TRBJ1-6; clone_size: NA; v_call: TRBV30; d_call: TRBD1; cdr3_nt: TGTGCCTGGCGGGGACAGCCAGAGTCACCCCTCCACTTT; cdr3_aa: CAWRGQPESPLHF
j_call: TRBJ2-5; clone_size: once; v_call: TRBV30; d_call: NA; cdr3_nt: TGTGCCTGCAATTTACCCCGACAGACCCAAGAGACCCAGTACTTC; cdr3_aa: CACNLPRQTQETQYF
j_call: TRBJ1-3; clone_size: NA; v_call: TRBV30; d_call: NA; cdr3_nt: TGTGCCTGGGAATCGGCCGGAAACACCATATATTTT; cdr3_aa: CAWESAGNTIYF
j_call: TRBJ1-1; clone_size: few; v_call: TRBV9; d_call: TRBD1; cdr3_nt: TGTGCCAGCAGCACCACAGGGGGACTTAACACTGAAGCTTTCTTT; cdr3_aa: CASSTTGGLNTEAFF
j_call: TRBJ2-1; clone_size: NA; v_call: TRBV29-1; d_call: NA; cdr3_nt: TGCAGCGTTGGGACGAGCTCCTACAATGAGCAGTTCTTC; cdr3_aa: CSVGTSSYNEQFF
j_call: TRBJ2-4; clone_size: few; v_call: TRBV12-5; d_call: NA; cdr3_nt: TGTGCTAGTGCCCAAACAGGTGCAGGGAGAAACATTCAGTACTTC; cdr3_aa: CASAQTGAGRNIQYF
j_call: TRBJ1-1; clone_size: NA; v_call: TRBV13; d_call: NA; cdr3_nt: TGTGCCAGCAGCTTAAACCAGTTACACGCTGAAGCTTTCTTT; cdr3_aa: CASSLNQLHAEAFF
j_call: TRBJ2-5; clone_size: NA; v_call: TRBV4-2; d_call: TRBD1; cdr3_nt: TGTGCCAGCAGCCCATATACGACAGGGCCGGAGACCCAGTACTTC; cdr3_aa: CASSPYTTGPETQYF
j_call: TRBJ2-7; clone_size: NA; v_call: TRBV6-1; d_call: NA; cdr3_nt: TGTGCCAGCAGTGGTCTGGGCAGCTCCTACGAGCAGTACTTC; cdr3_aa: CASSGLGSSYEQYF
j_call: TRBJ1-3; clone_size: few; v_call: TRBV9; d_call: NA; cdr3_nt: TGTGCCAGCAGCCCTATGAGCTCTGGAAACACCATATATTTT; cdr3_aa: CASSPMSSGNTIYF
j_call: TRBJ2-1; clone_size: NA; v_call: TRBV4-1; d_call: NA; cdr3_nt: TGCGCCAGCAGCCAAGCTAACGATGAGCAGTTCTTC; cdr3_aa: CASSQANDEQFF
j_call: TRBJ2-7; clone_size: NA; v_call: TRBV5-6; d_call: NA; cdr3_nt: TGTGCCAGCAGCTTGTCAACCTCACCGTACGAGCAGTACTTC; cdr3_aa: CASSLSTSPYEQYF
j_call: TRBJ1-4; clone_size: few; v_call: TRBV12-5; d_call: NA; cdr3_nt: TGTGCTAGTGGTTTGGTACAAGGGTCGGAACTGTTTTTT; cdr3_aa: CASGLVQGSELFF
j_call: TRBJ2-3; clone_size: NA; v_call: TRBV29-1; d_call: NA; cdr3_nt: TGCAGCGCGAGTGAAGGAAAAGATACGCAGTATTTT; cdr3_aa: CSASEGKDTQYF
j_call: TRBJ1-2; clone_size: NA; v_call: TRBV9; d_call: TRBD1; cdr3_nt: TGTGCCAGCACCCACACCGGCAGGGGGCATGGCTACACCTTC; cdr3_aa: CASTHTGRGHGYTF
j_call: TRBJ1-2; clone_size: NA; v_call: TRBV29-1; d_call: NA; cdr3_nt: TGCAGCGTTGGGTCCGATACATATGGCTACACCTTC; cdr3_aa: CSVGSDTYGYTF
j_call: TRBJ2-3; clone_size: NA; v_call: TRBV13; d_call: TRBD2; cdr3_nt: TGTGCCAGCAGCCGCCAGCGGGGTGGGGATACGCAGTATTTT; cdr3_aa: CASSRQRGGDTQYF
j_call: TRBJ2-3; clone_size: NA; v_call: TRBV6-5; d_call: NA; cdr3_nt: TGTGCCAGCAGTTACCACCAGGAGGGTTTCACAGATACGCAGTATTTT; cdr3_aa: CASSYHQEGFTDTQYF
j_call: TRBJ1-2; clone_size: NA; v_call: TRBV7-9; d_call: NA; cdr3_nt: TGTGCCAGCTTGCTCCCGGGGGACCCTGGCTACACCTTC; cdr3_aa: CASLLPGDPGYTF
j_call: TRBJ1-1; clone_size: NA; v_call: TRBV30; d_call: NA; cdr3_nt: TGTGCCTGGAGTGTCGGGGTGGGGACTGAAGCTTTCTTT; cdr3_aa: CAWSVGVGTEAFF
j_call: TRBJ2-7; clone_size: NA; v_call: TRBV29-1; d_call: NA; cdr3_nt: TGCAGCGTTGAAGGGGGCCAGGCGAACGAGCAGTACTTC; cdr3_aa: CSVEGGQANEQYF
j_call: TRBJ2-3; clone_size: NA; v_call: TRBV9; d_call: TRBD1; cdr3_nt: TGTGCCACTAGCAGGGGGCAGGTAGATACGCAGTATTTT; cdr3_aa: CATSRGQVDTQYF
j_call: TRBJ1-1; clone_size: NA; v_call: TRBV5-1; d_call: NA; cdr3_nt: TGCGCCAGCAGAGACGGGTCGGGGTTGAACACTGAAGCTTTCTTT; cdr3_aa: CASRDGSGLNTEAFF
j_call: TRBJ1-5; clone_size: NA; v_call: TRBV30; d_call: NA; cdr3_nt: TGTGCCTGGAGCTTTCCCGGTTATGAGCGGCCCCAGCATTTT; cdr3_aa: CAWSFPGYERPQHF
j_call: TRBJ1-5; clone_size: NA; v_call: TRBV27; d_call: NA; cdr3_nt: TGTGCCAGCAGCAACAGGCAGGGCTTACATCAGCCCCAGCATTTT; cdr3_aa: CASSNRQGLHQPQHF
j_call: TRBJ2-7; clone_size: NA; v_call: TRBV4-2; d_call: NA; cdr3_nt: TGTGCCAGCAGCCAAGCCCTACAGGGATCCTACGAGCAGTACTTC; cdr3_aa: CASSQALQGSYEQYF
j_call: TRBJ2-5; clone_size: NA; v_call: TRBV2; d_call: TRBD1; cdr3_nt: TGTGCCAGCAGTTCTCTTAGGACAGGGGGTCAAGAGACCCAGTACTTC; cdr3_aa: CASSSLRTGGQETQYF
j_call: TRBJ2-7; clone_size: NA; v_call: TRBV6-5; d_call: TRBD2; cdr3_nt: TGTGCCAGCAGCCCTATACTAGCGGTGAACTACGAGCAGTACTTC; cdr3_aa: CASSPILAVNYEQYF
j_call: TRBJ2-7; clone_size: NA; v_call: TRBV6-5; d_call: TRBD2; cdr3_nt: TGTGCCAGCAGTCTGGGACTAGCTGACTACGAGCAGTACTTC; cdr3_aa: CASSLGLADYEQYF
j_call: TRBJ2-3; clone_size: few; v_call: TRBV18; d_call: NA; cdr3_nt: TGTGCCAGCTCACCACGAAGGGGGGACAGCACAGATACGCAGTATTTT; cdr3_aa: CASSPRRGDSTDTQYF
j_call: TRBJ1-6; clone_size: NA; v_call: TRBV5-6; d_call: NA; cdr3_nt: TGTGCCAGCAGCCCGTGGAGGCGGCAAATTCCCATCAATTCACCCCTCCACTTT; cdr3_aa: CASSPWRRQIPINSPLHF
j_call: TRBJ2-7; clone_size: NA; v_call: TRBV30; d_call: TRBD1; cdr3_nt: TGTGCCTGGAGTTGGACAGGGGACGAGCAGTACTTC; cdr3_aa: CAWSWTGDEQYF
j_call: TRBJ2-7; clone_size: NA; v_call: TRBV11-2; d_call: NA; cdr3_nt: TGTGCCAGCAGCTTAGAAGGGGGGATCTACGAGCAGTACTTC; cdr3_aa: CASSLEGGIYEQYF
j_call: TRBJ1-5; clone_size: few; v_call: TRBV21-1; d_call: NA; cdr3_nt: TGTGCCAGCAGCAAAAGGGGCAATCAGCCCCAGCATTTT; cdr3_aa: CASSKRGNQPQHF
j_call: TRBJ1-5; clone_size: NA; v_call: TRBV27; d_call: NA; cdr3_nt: TGTGCCAGCGCTTCAATGGGGTTTGGACAGCCCCAGCATTTT; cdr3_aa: CASASMGFGQPQHF
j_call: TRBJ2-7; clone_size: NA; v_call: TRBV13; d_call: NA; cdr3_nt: TGTGCCAGCAGCTCGCAGGGGATGGGATCCTACGAGCAGTACTTC; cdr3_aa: CASSSQGMGSYEQYF
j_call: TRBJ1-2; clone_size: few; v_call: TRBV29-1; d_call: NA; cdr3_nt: TGCAGCGTTGAAGGCACTGTGGGCTACACCTTC; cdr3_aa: CSVEGTVGYTF
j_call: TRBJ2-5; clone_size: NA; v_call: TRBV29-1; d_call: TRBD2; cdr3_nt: TGCAGCGGGCTAGCGGGGGGATTAAGAGAGACCCAGTACTTC; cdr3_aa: CSGLAGGLRETQYF
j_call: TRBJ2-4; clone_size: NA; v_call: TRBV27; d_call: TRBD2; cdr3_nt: TGTGCCAGCAGTTTATCGCGGGGGGGAAACATTCAGTACTTC; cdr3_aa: CASSLSRGGNIQYF
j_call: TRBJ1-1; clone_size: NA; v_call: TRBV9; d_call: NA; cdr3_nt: TGTGCCAGCAGCGCTATGTCCGGGGTGGCTTTCTTT; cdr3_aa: CASSAMSGVAFF
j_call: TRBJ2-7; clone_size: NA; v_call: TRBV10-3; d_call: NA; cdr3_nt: TGTGCCATCACGGAGGGGGCTAGCGGATACGAGCAGTACTTC; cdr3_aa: CAITEGASGYEQYF
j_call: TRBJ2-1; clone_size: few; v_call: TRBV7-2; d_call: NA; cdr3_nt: TGTGCCAGCAGCTTTGGCGGGACAACGCCGTTCTTC; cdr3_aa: CASSFGGTTPFF
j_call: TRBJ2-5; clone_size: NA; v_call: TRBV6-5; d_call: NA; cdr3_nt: TGTGCCACTGGAAGCGGGCTAACCCCGTGGGAGACCCAGTACTTC; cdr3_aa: CATGSGLTPWETQYF
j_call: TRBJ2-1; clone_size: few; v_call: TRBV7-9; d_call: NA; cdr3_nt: TGTGCCAGCAGCCCACGGGCTATCTCCTACAATGAGCAGTTCTTC; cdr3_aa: CASSPRAISYNEQFF
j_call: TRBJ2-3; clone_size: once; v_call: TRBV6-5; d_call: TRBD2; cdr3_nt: TGTGCCAGCAGTTACTCGAACGGGGGGGGAGATACGCAGTATTTT; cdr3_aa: CASSYSNGGGDTQYF
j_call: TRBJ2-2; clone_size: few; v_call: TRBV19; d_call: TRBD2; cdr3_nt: TGTGCCAGTAGTATCATCGGGGGGGCCTCCGGGGAGCTGTTTTTT; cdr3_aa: CASSIIGGASGELFF
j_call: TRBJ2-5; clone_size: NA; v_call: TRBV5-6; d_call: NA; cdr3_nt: TGTGCCAGCAGCTTGGAACAGCTAGAGACCCAGTACTTC; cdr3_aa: CASSLEQLETQYF
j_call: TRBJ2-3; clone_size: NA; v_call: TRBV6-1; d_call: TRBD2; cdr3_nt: TGTGCCAGCAGTGAAGCTAGCGGGGGGAGGACAGATACGCAGTATTTT; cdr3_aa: CASSEASGGRTDTQYF
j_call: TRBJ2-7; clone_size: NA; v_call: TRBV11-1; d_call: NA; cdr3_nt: TGTGCCAGCAGCTACGAGGGCGAGCAGTACTTC; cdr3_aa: CASSYEGEQYF
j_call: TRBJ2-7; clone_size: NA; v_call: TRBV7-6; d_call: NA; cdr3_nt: TGTGCCAGCAGCCAAGCTGATAGTTGGGAGCAGTACTTC; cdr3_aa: CASSQADSWEQYF
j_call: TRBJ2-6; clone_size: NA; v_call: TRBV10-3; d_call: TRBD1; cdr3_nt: TGTGCCATCAGGGGGGACAGGGGTAACTCTGGGGCCAACGTCCTGACTTTC; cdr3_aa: CAIRGDRGNSGANVLTF